The following is a T cell receptor beta chain sequence with its context. Its antigen is not known. This specimen comes from a study of identical twins' blood T cells. Reared together, all three twin pairs probably met the same infectious agents and vaccines. Each TCR cDNA library carried sample-specific barcodes on both ends. One entry per CDR3 protein results from TCRdb running MiXCR on the 5' RACE reads. The table has roughly 380,000 distinct CDR3 sequences, around 30% seen once. General study points: Twins shared about as many clonotypes as their cloneset sizes predicted. Top TCRbeta clonotypes were shared more with twin than unrelated donors.

This CDR3 contains 14 residues. V was trimmed by 3 bases and J by 4 bases, leaving 10 bases between them. Germline CDR1 is SEHNR and CDR2 is FQNEAQ (reference sequence). The receptor was derived from a woman aged 18-55 years in good health. The specimen was PBMCs. The rearrangement uses TRBV7-9 and TRBJ1-5; no definite D call. This CDR3 is CASSFEGRNQPQHF. The DNA of the CDR3 is TGTGCCAGCAGCTTCGAAGGTCGTAATCAGCCCCAGCATTTT.